This entry lists 17 T cell receptor beta chains sequenced from one sample in a study of blood T cell repertoires in COVID-19. Profiling relied on immunoSEQ multiplex PCR, and the TCRdb table lists in-frame clones only, not all of them. The sample carries more than 300,000 clones, about 87% recorded once. The sample was peripheral blood. The receptor set was obtained from a woman in her fifties or sixties with COVID-19, enrolled during active disease.

The table lists this clone with a few counts. The gene calls are TRBV7-8 and TRBJ2-6, with 9 bases lining up with TRBD1. The germline V gene encodes CDR1 SGHVS and CDR2 FQNEAQ. The V gene end was trimmed by 2 bases and the J gene end by 0 bases; junction bases not matched to a gene: 11. CDR3 length equals 20 residues. The chain's CDR3 is CASSLRPRGQGNSGANVLTF. The DNA for the CDR3 is TGTGCCAGCAGCTTACGGCCCAGGGGACAGGGAAACTCTGGGGCCAACGTCCTGACTTTC.

The chain has TRBV6-5 and TRBJ2-7; no reliable D call. Between the trimmed V and J ends, which lost 0 bases and 0 bases, there was a span of 12 bases. The length of the CDR3 is 16 residues. In germline, CDR1 is MNHEY, CDR2 SVGAGI. In DNA form, the CDR3 reads TGTGCCAGCAGTTACTCCCGTTCGCCCAGCTCCTACGAGCAGTACTTC. It is translated as CASSYSRSPSSYEQYF.

The chain joins TRBV3-1 (or the pseudogene TRBV3-2) to TRBJ1-6; a possible D gene is TRBD1 (5 bases). The CDR3 has 14 amino acids. V lost 1 base and J lost 13, with 14 bases in between. Germline CDR1 LGHDT, CDR2 YNNKEL (reference sequence). The CDR3 is CASSQGAGPTPLHF. CDR3 sequence (DNA): TGTGCCAGCAGCCAAGGGGCAGGGCCCACTCCCCTCCACTTT.

J is TRBJ2-1 and V is TRBV24-1, with D hard to call. Between the trimmed V and J ends, which lost 2 bases and 1 base, there was a span of 17 bases. This CDR3 contains 18 residues. Per germline, CDR1 KGHDR and CDR2 SFDVKD. The CDR3 loop reads CATSDSIASSRSYNEQFF. The CDR3 nucleotides are TGTGCCACCAGTGATTCCATAGCTTCCTCGAGGTCCTACAATGAGCAGTTCTTC.

J is TRBJ2-7 and V is TRBV30; the match to TRBD2 covers 15 bases. The trim removed 5 bases at V and 0 bases at J, leaving 2 bases unmatched. The CDR3 runs to 15 residues. Germline V gene sequence: CDR1 GTSNPN, CDR2 SVGIG (reference sequence). The CDR3 reads CAWGTSGRYSYEQYF. CDR3 coding DNA: TGTGCCTGGGGGACTAGCGGGAGGTACTCCTACGAGCAGTACTTC.

This chain joins TRBV29-1 and TRBJ1-1, with D maybe TRBD1 (6 bases). The CDR3 runs to 13 residues. The ends were cut back, 1 base at V and 5 bases at J, with 11 bases in the middle. The V gene's germline CDR1 is SQVTM and CDR2 ANQGSEA. CDR3: CSVEVKGGTEAFF. The DNA for the CDR3 is TGCAGCGTTGAAGTGAAGGGGGGGACTGAAGCTTTCTTT.

The chain links TRBV7-2 to TRBJ1-5; D is perhaps TRBD1 (6 bases). The CDR3 spans 13 residues. Germline V gene data show CDR1 as SGHTA and CDR2 as FQGNSA. The ends were cut back, 1 base at V and 14 bases at J, with 15 bases in the middle. Here the CDR3 DNA reads TGTGCCAGCAGCTTAGATGGGGACATGGAAAAGCATTTT. Protein: CASSLDGDMEKHF.

The chain is built from TRBV6-1 and TRBJ2-5; D unresolved. CDR1 and CDR2 (germline): MNHNS, SASEGT. Trimming left V 0 bases short and J 4 bases short, with 18 bases between. The CDR3 has 17 amino acids. CDR3 region: CASSEALRHTLLETQYF. CDR3 coding DNA: TGTGCCAGCAGTGAAGCGCTTAGACACACCTTACTAGAGACCCAGTACTTC.

V and J are TRBV29-1 and TRBJ1-1; 7 bases match TRBD1. The germline gives CDR1 SQVTM, CDR2 ANQGSEA. CDR3 size: 13 residues. J lost 5 bases, V lost 6 bases, and 9 bases had no gene match. The CDR3 coding sequence is TGCAGCGTCCCCCCGACAGGGCATACTGAAGCTTTCTTT. It encodes CSVPPTGHTEAFF.

This chain uses TRBV3-1 (or the pseudogene TRBV3-2) with TRBJ1-1; TRBD1 agrees at 9 bases. V trimming: 4 bases; J trimming: 4 bases; junction bases outside the gene matches: 7. This CDR3 is built from 15 residues. Germline V gene data show CDR1 as LGHDT and CDR2 as YNNKEL (reference sequence). Here the CDR3 reads CASSRPGTGITEAFF. Here the CDR3 DNA reads TGTGCCAGCAGCCGTCCGGGGACAGGGATCACTGAAGCTTTCTTT.

The J gene is TRBJ1-3, the V gene TRBV3-1 (or the pseudogene TRBV3-2); tentatively, D is TRBD1 (5 bases). The CDR3 has 15 amino acids. V dropped 3 bases and J dropped 5 bases, with 14 bases sitting between them. CDR1 and CDR2 (germline): LGHDT, YNNKEL (reference sequence). DNA for the CDR3: TGTGCCAGCAGCCACCTACGGACACCTAGAAACACCATATATTTT. Translation: CASSHLRTPRNTIYF.

The gene calls are TRBV7-2 and TRBJ1-1; 7 positions agree with TRBD1. CDR3 length: 16 amino acids. V trimming: 4 bases; J trimming: 0 bases; junction bases outside the gene matches: 8. Germline CDR1 and CDR2: SGHTA and FQGNSA. CDR3 loop: CASSSSGQFMNTEAFF. The CDR3 coding sequence is TGTGCCAGCAGCTCGTCGGGACAGTTCATGAACACTGAAGCTTTCTTT.

V is TRBV7-9 and J is TRBJ2-3, with 7 bases identical to TRBD2. This CDR3 is 15 amino acids long. The V gene's germline CDR1 is SEHNR and CDR2 FQNEAQ (reference sequence). The V segment lost 4 bases and the J segment 0 bases; nucleotides outside the gene matches: 4. In nucleotides, the CDR3 is TGTGCCAGCAGCTGGAGAGCGGGAAGCACAGATACGCAGTATTTT. It codes for CASSWRAGSTDTQYF. The variable domain in full, completed from reference TRBV7-9 and TRBJ2-3, reads DTGVSQNPRHKITKRGQNVTFRCDPISEHNRLYWYRQTLGQGPEFLTYFQNEAQLEKSRLLSDRFSAERPKGSFSTLEIQRTEQGDSAMYLCASSWRAGSTDTQYFGPGTRLTVL.

The chain carries TRBV5-4 and TRBJ2-3; 7 bases are shared with TRBD1. Germline-derived CDR1 and CDR2 are SGHNT and YYREEE (reference sequence). The CDR3 has 13 amino acids. V lost 1 base to trimming and J lost 8 bases; unmatched junction nucleotides: 4. The CDR3 sequence: CASSLPPGGTQYF. DNA of the CDR3: TGTGCCAGCAGCTTGCCACCAGGGGGTACGCAGTATTTT. Complete variable domain (other parts from reference TRBV5-4 and TRBJ2-3): ETGVTQSPTHLIKTRGQQVTLRCSSQSGHNTVSWYQQALGQGPQFIFQYYREEENGRGNFPPRFSGLQFPNYSSELNVNALELDDSALYLCASSLPPGGTQYFGPGTRLTVL.

The chain combines TRBV3-1 (or the pseudogene TRBV3-2) with TRBJ2-7; 9 bases fit TRBD2. After removal of 4 bases from V and 4 bases from J, the junction contained 8 bases not matched to a gene. This CDR3 comprises 15 residues. CDR1 is LGHDT and CDR2 is YNNKEL in the germline V gene (reference sequence). Here the CDR3 reads CASSPLGTSSYEQYF. The CDR3 DNA is TGTGCCAGCAGCCCACTAGGGACTAGCTCATACGAGCAGTACTTC.

CDR3 loop: CASSTQTGGNTEAFF. The CDR3 DNA sequence: TGCGCCAGCAGCACCCAGACAGGGGGGAACACTGAAGCTTTCTTT. The chain combines TRBV4-1 with TRBJ1-1; 9 nucleotides line up with TRBD1. Looked up from germline, CDR1 is MGHRA and CDR2 is YSYEKL. This CDR3 is built from 15 residues. V lost 5 bases, J lost 1 base, and 5 bases stayed unmatched.

The chain uses TRBV2 and TRBJ1-1; 7 bases are shared with TRBD1. Unmatched junction bases numbered 8, after V lost 6 bases and J lost 4 bases. CDR3 length: 14 residues. CDR1 is SNHLY and CDR2 is FYNNEI in the germline V gene. CDR3 sequence: CASRETGSSTEAFF. The DNA for the CDR3 is TGTGCCAGCAGGGAGACAGGGTCCAGCACTGAAGCTTTCTTT.